Listed here are 19 T cell receptor beta chains from one sample, sequenced in a study of T cell changes during pregnancy in multiple sclerosis. The repertoire was sequenced with immunoSEQ multiplex PCR; TCRdb's copy has only in-frame clones and lacks some. The repertoire holds around 80,000 clones, approximately 95% seen once, with more than 0.75% in the top ten. The material was peripheral blood, obtained in the second trimester of pregnancy. Every receptor here comes from a female donor in good health, enrolled as a control in a pregnancy study.

This chain uses TRBV11-2 with TRBJ1-5; D is unresolved. This CDR3 has 13 residues. Trimming cost V 3 bases and J 5 bases, with 8 bases left between them. Germline CDR1 and CDR2: SGHAT and FQNNGV. The CDR3 bases are TGTGCCAGCAGCTTCTATTTGGATCAGCCCCAGCATTTT. Translating gives CASSFYLDQPQHF.

The chain joins TRBV11-2 to TRBJ2-2; TRBD2 aligns across 7 bases. Germline values: CDR1 SGHAT, CDR2 FQNNGV. CDR3 length: 16 amino acids. J was trimmed by 1 base and V by 5 bases; bases with no gene match: 7. CDR3 coding DNA: TGTGCCAGCAGCGGGAGTAGCGGGTTGAACACCGGGGAGCTGTTTTTT. This encodes CASSGSSGLNTGELFF.

The V call is TRBV2, the J call TRBJ1-5, with 7 bases matching TRBD1. CDR3 length equals 15 residues. From germline, CDR1 is SNHLY and CDR2 FYNNEI. The junction had 7 bases not matched to a gene; V was cut back by 2 bases and J by 6 bases. The CDR3 region has the DNA TGTGCCAGCAGTGAAACGGGGACAGTGAGTCAGCCCCAGCATTTT. This sequence encodes CASSETGTVSQPQHF.

This chain connects TRBV28 to TRBJ2-7, with D unresolved. The CDR3 extends over 14 amino acids. Trimming took 3 bases from V and 6 from J, leaving 15 bases between them. The V gene's germline CDR1 is MDHEN and CDR2 SYDVKM. The chain's CDR3 is CASSLPRNPGEQYF. The CDR3 nucleotides read TGTGCCAGCAGTTTGCCCAGGAACCCCGGCGAGCAGTACTTC.

The rearrangement uses TRBV19 and TRBJ1-5, with unresolved D. Germline-derived CDR1 and CDR2 are LNHDA and SQIVND (reference sequence). The V end lost 5 bases, the J end lost 4 bases, and 6 bases lay between the germline ends. The CDR3 has 12 amino acids. CDR3: CASSFINQPQHF. CDR3 DNA sequence: TGTGCCAGTAGTTTTATAAATCAGCCCCAGCATTTT.

This chain joins TRBV2 and TRBJ2-2; D is perhaps TRBD1 (7 bases). The CDR3 is 14 amino acids. V was pared by 8 bases and J by 2 bases, with 12 bases between. Germline assignment: CDR1 SNHLY and CDR2 FYNNEI. The CDR3 nucleotides read TGTGCCAGCGGGGGGACAGCCAACACCGGGGAGCTGTTTTTT. This sequence encodes CASGGTANTGELFF. Supplemented by reference TRBV2 and TRBJ2-2, the full variable domain reads EPEVTQTPSHQVTQMGQEVILRCVPISNHLYFYWYRQILGQKVEFLVSFYNNEISEKSEIFDDQFSVERPDGSNFTLKIRSTKLEDSAMYFCASGGTANTGELFFGEGSRLTVL.

The chain links TRBV2 to TRBJ2-7; the D gene is possibly TRBD1 (5 bases). This CDR3 contains 13 residues. The V end was cut by 7 bases, the J end by 2 bases, with 12 bases between. Germline lookup yields CDR1 SNHLY and CDR2 FYNNEI. CDR3 sequence reads: CASTIQVAYEQYF. The CDR3 nucleotides read TGTGCCAGCACCATACAGGTGGCCTACGAGCAGTACTTC.

CDR3 sequence reads: CASSMRGTGPYEQYF. CDR3 in DNA: TGTGCCAGTAGTATGAGAGGGACAGGACCCTACGAGCAGTACTTC. The V gene is TRBV19, the J gene TRBJ2-7, with 8 bases identical to TRBD1. The CDR3 has 15 amino acids. Per the germline V gene, CDR1 is LNHDA and CDR2 is SQIVND (reference sequence). V gave up 3 bases and J gave up 2 bases; unmatched junction bases: 6.

In its sample, this clone was seen once. The genes are TRBV5-1 and TRBJ2-7; no firm D call. Looked up from germline, CDR1 is SGHRS and CDR2 is YFSETQ. The CDR3 covers 13 residues. The V and J ends lost 5 bases and 2 bases respectively, with 11 bases between them. The CDR3 spells CASRNNPTYEQYF. The CDR3, as DNA: TGCGCCAGCAGGAACAACCCCACCTACGAGCAGTACTTC. The variable domain in full, with the rest retrieved from reference TRBV5-1 and TRBJ2-7, is KAGVTQTPRYLIKTRGQQVTLSCSPISGHRSVSWYQQTPGQGLQFLFEYFSETQRNKGNFPGRFSGRQFSNSRSEMNVSTLELGDSALYLCASRNNPTYEQYFGPGTRLTVT.

V is TRBV9 and J is TRBJ2-1, with 9 bases identical to TRBD2. Germline V gives CDR1 SGDLS, CDR2 YYNGEE. V was pared by 3 bases and J by 8 bases, with 6 bases of the junction left unmatched. The length of the CDR3 is 14 residues. CDR3 sequence reads: CASSDSGRDDEQFF. The DNA of the CDR3 is TGTGCCAGCAGCGATAGCGGGAGAGACGATGAGCAGTTCTTC.

The chain has TRBV28 and TRBJ2-7; maybe TRBD2 (6 bases). The V gene's germline CDR1 is MDHEN and CDR2 SYDVKM. Deletions cut 2 bases from V and 6 bases from J, with 14 bases between. The CDR3 consists of 14 residues. CDR3 coding DNA: TGTGCCAGCAGTTTAGGGACTCAGGTCCGCGAGCAGTACTTC. This codes for CASSLGTQVREQYF.

The chain couples TRBV4-2 to TRBJ2-7, with 8 bases matching TRBD1. The CDR3 covers 18 residues. CDR1 is LGHNA, CDR2 YNFKEQ, per germline. V trimming: 4 bases; J trimming: 3 bases; junction bases outside the gene matches: 17. CDR3 amino acids: CASSLHPGQVKLHYEQYF. The CDR3, as DNA: TGTGCCAGCAGCCTACACCCGGGACAGGTAAAACTCCACTACGAGCAGTACTTC.

The rearrangement uses TRBV7-2 and TRBJ2-3, with 7 bases lining up with TRBD1. CDR3 length: 15 amino acids. The ends lost 5 bases at V and 4 bases at J; junction bases unmatched: 9. The germline V gene has CDR1 SGHTA and CDR2 FQGNSA. In DNA form, the CDR3 reads TGTGCCAGCAGCCCGGGACAGTTACTTTCAGATACGCAGTATTTT. Translating gives CASSPGQLLSDTQYF.

CDR3 sequence: CASSWATGSGNTEAFF. The CDR3 nucleotides read TGTGCCAGCAGTTGGGCTACGGGATCCGGGAACACTGAAGCTTTCTTT. This chain uses TRBV28 with TRBJ1-1; D is unresolved. The CDR3 contains 16 residues. CDR1 and CDR2 from the germline V gene are MDHEN and SYDVKM. With 4 bases removed from V and 1 base from J, the gap between germline ends came to 16 bases. The whole variable domain, filled in from reference TRBV28 and TRBJ1-1, reads DVKVTQSSRYLVKRTGEKVFLECVQDMDHENMFWYRQDPGLGLRLIYFSYDVKMKEKGDIPEGYSVSREKKERFSLILESASTNQTSMYLCASSWATGSGNTEAFFGQGTRLTVV.

On this clone itself: This sample also contains other DNA sequences that code for the same CDR3. The V call is TRBV27, the J call TRBJ2-5; 12 bases align to TRBD1. Trimming removed 4 bases from V and 4 bases from J; junction bases left unmatched: 4. Germline V gene sequence: CDR1 MNHEY, CDR2 SMNVEV (reference sequence). The CDR3 length is 15 residues. The CDR3 DNA sequence: TGTGCCAGCAGTTCCGGGACAGGGGGCGTAGAGACCCAGTACTTC. This translates into CASSSGTGGVETQYF.

This chain uses TRBV5-1 with TRBJ1-2; 9 bases align to TRBD1. This CDR3 comprises 14 residues. CDR1 SGHRS and CDR2 YFSETQ come from the germline V gene. Losses at the gene ends were 4 bases for V and 4 bases for J; bases not matched to a gene: 5. The CDR3, as DNA: TGCGCCAGCAGCGAGGGACAGGGTGGCTATGGCTACACCTTC. This gives the protein CASSEGQGGYGYTF.

The chain recombines TRBV19 with TRBJ1-2; TRBD1 might be the D (5 bases). V gave up 1 base and J gave up 6 bases, with 12 bases separating them. The germline CDR1 and CDR2 sequences are LNHDA and SQIVND (reference sequence). CDR3 size: 14 residues. The CDR3 DNA follows: TGTGCCAGTAGTATAGTTGACAGTCCCAATGGCTACACCTTC. Protein product: CASSIVDSPNGYTF.

V and J are TRBV28 and TRBJ1-5; 9 nucleotides align to TRBD1. The germline V gene has CDR1 MDHEN and CDR2 SYDVKM. The CDR3 is made up of 15 amino acids. Trimming at V came to 3 bases and at J to 4 bases, leaving 4 bases not matched to a gene. This CDR3 reads CASSFGTGSNQPQHF. The CDR3 DNA sequence: TGTGCCAGCAGTTTTGGGACAGGGTCGAATCAGCCCCAGCATTTT.

This clone has just a few counts. The chain couples TRBV27 to TRBJ2-6, with a weak D call TRBD1 (6 bases). Germline V lookup: CDR1 MNHEY, CDR2 SMNVEV (reference sequence). V gave up 5 bases and J gave up 1 base, with 18 bases separating them. The CDR3 contains 18 residues. The CDR3 spells CASSLRGTRTSGANVLTF. CDR3 nucleotides: TGTGCCAGCAGTCTCAGGGGAACACGAACGTCTGGGGCCAACGTCCTGACTTTC. Supplemented by reference TRBV27 and TRBJ2-6, the full variable domain reads EAQVTQNPRYLITVTGKKLTVTCSQNMNHEYMSWYRQDPGLGLRQIYYSMNVEVTDKGDVPEGYKVSRKEKRNFPLILESPSPNQTSLYFCASSLRGTRTSGANVLTFGAGSRLTVL.